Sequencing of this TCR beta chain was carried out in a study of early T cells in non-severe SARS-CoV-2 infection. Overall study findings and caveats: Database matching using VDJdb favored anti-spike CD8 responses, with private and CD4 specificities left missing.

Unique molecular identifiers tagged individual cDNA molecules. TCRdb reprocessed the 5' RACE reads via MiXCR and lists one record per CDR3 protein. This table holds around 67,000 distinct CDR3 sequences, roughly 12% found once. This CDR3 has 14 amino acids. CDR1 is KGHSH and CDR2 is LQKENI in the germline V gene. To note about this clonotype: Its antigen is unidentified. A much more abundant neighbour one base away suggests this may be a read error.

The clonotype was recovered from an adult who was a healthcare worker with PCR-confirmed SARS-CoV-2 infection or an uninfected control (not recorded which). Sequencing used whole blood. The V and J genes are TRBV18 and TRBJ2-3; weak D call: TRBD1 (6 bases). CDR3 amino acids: CVSSATGHTDTQYF. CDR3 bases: TGTGTCAGCTCAGCCACGGGACACACAGATACGCAGTATTTT.